This TCR beta chain was captured by sequencing in a study of cytomegalovirus exposure and HLA in healthy donors. Background on the study: Among over 300 genotyped donors, approximately 80% fell in the Caucasian-associated ancestry cluster.

Comment on this clone: Its antigen is unidentified.

Notes on the study in general: Most TCR sequences were seen very rarely across donors, but some public TCRs occurred in many. A list of more than 150 TCR beta chains associated with cytomegalovirus was given.

Use of 60 Vbeta and 13 Jbeta primers characterized the PCR. Method: immunoSEQ multiplex PCR; TCRdb's copy keeps in-frame clones and lacks some. The sample consists of about 73,000 clones, over 70% of them appearing once. The receptor was derived from a man aged 65 to 85 in good health and CMV-seronegative. The source material was PBMCs.

The CDR3 nucleotides are TGTGCCAGCAGAGGTGGGGGGGTCCGCGAGACCCAGTACTTC. Residues: CASRGGGVRETQYF. The chain carries TRBV7-2 and TRBJ2-5; 7 bases agree with TRBD2. CDR1 is SGHTA, CDR2 FQGNSA, per germline. CDR3 length: 14 amino acids. The junction had 9 bases not matched to a gene; V was cut back by 6 bases and J by 5 bases.